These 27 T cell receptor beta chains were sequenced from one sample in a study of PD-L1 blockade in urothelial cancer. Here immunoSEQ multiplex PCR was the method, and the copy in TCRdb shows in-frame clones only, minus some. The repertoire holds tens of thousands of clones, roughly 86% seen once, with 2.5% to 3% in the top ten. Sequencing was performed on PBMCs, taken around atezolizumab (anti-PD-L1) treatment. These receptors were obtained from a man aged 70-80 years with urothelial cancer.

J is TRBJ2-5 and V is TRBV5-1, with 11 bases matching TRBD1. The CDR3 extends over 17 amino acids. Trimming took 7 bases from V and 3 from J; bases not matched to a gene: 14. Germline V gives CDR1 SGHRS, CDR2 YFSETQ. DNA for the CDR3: TGCGCCAGCTCCGGGACAGGGGGGGAAGTGTCCAAAGAGACCCAGTACTTC. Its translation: CASSGTGGEVSKETQYF. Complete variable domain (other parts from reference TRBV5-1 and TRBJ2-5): KAGVTQTPRYLIKTRGQQVTLSCSPISGHRSVSWYQQTPGQGLQFLFEYFSETQRNKGNFPGRFSGRQFSNSRSEMNVSTLELGDSALYLCASSGTGGEVSKETQYFGPGTRLLVL.

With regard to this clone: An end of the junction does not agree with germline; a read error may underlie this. The CDR3 reads CASTGGSTDTQYF. CDR3 coding DNA: TGTGCCAGCACGGGCGGGAGCACCGATACGCAGTATTTT. The J gene is TRBJ2-3, the V gene TRBV6-5; 7 bases fit TRBD2. The CDR3 extends over 13 amino acids. Germline V CDR1 and CDR2: MNHEY, SVGAGI.

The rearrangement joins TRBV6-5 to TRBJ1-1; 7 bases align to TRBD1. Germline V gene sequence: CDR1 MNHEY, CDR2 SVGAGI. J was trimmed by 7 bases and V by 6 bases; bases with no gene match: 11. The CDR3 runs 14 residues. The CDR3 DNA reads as TGTGCCAGCAGACCGACGAGCCGGGACAGTGAAGCTTTCTTT. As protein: CASRPTSRDSEAFF.

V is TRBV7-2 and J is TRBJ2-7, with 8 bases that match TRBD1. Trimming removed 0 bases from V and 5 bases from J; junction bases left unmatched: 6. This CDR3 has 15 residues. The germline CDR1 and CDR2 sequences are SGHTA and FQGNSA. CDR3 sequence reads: CASSLAFRGRDEQYF. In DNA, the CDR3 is TGTGCCAGCAGCTTAGCGTTCAGGGGGCGAGACGAGCAGTACTTC.

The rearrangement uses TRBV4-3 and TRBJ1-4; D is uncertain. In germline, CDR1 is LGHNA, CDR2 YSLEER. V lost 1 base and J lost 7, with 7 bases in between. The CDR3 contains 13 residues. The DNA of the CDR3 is TGCGCCAGCAGCCAAGTTCTTAGTGAAAAACTGTTTTTT. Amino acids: CASSQVLSEKLFF.

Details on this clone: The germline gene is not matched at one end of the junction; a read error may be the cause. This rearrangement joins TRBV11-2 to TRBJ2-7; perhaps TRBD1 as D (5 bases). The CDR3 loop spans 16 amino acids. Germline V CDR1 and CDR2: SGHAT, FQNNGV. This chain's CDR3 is CASSLDTIGSHKGKDF. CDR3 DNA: TGTGCCAGCAGCTTAGATACCATCGGTTCTCACAAGGGGAAGGACTTC.

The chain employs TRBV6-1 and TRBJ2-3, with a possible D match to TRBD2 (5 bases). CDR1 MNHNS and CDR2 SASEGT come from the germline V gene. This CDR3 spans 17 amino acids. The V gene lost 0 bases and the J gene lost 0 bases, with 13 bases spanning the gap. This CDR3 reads CASSEAGAAVSTDTQYF. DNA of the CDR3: TGTGCCAGCAGTGAAGCGGGAGCAGCGGTGAGCACAGATACGCAGTATTTT.

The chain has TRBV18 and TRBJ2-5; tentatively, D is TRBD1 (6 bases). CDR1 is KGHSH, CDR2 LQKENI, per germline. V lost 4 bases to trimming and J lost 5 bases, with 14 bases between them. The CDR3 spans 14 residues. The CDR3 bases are TGTGCCAGCTCACGGGGGCCACCCCTGGAGACCCAGTACTTC. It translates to CASSRGPPLETQYF.

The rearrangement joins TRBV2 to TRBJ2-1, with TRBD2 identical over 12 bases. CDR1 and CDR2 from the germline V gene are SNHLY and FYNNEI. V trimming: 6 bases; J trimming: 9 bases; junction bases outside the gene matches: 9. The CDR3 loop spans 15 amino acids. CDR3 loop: CASRETSGSLSEQFF. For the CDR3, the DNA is TGTGCCAGCAGAGAGACTAGCGGGAGTCTTAGTGAGCAGTTCTTC. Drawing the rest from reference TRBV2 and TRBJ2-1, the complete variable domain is EPEVTQTPSHQVTQMGQEVILRCVPISNHLYFYWYRQILGQKVEFLVSFYNNEISEKSEIFDDQFSVERPDGSNFTLKIRSTKLEDSAMYFCASRETSGSLSEQFFGPGTRLTVL.

The CDR3 sequence: CASSRWGQPTGELFF. Here the CDR3 DNA reads TGTGCCAGCAGCCGTTGGGGACAGCCAACCGGGGAGCTGTTTTTT. The J gene is TRBJ2-2, the V gene TRBV7-9, with 7 bases identical to TRBD1. Germline assignment: CDR1 SEHNR and CDR2 FQNEAQ (reference sequence). The V gene end was trimmed by 5 bases and the J gene end by 5 bases; junction bases not matched to a gene: 8. The CDR3 has 15 amino acids.

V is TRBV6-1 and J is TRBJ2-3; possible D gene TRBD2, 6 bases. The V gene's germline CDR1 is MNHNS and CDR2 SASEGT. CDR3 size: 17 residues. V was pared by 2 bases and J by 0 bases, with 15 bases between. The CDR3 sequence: CASSEYSGFSSTDTQYF. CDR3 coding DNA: TGTGCCAGCAGTGAATATAGCGGTTTTTCTAGCACAGATACGCAGTATTTT.

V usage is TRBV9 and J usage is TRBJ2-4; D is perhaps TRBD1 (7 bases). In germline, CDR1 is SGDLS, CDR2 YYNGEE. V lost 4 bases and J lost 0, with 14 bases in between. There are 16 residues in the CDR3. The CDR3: CASSQSGGIAKNIQYF. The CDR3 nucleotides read TGTGCCAGCAGCCAATCAGGGGGGATAGCCAAAAACATTCAGTACTTC.

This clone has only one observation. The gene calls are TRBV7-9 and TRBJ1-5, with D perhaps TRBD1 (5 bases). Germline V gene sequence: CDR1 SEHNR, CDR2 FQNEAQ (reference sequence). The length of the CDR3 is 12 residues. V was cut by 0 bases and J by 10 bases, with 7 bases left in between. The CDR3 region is CASSLAGGPQHF. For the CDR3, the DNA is TGTGCCAGCAGCTTAGCCGGGGGTCCCCAGCATTTT.

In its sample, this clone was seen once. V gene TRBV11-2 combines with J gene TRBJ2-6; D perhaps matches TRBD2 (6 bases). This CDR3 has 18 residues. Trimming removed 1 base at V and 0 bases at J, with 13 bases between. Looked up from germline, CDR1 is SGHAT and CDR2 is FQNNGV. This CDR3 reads CASSLGVGGFSGANVLTF. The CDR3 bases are TGTGCCAGCAGCTTAGGGGTCGGGGGTTTCTCTGGGGCCAACGTCCTGACTTTC.

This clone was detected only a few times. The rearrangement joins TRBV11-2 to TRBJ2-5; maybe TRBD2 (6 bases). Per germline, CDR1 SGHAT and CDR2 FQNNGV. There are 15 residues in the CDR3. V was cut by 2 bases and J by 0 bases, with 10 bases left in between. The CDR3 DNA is TGTGCCAGCAGCTTATTCCTAGCGAACCAAGAGACCCAGTACTTC. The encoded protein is CASSLFLANQETQYF.

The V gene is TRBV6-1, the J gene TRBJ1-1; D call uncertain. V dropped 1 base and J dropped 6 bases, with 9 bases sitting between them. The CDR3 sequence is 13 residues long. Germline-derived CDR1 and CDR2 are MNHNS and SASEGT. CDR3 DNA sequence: TGTGCCAGCAGTGAAGTTGGGCAGGCTGAAGCTTTCTTT. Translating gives CASSEVGQAEAFF.

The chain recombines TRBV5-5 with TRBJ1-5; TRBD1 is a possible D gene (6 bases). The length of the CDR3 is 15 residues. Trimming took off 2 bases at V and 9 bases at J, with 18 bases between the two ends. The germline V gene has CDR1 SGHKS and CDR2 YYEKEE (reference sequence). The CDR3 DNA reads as TGTGCCAGCAGCTTCACAGGGTCAAAAACTCTGCCCCAGCATTTT. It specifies CASSFTGSKTLPQHF.

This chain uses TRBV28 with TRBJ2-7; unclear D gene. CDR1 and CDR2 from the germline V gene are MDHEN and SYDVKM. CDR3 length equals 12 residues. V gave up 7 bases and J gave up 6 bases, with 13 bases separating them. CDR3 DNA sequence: TGTGCCAGCACCAGGAACTTGGGCGAGCAGTACTTC. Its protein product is CASTRNLGEQYF.

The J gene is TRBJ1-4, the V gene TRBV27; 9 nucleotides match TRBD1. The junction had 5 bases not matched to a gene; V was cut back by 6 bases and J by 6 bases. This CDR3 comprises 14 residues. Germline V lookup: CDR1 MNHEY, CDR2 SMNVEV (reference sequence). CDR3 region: CASSLTGGDEKLFF. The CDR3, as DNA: TGTGCCAGCAGCCTGACAGGGGGGGATGAAAAACTGTTTTTT.

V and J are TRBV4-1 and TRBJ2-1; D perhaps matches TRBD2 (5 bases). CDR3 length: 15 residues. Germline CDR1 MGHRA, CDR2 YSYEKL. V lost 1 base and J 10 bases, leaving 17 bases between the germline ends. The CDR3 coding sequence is TGCGCCAGCAGCCAAGGGCCGGGGTCCTTCGAGGAGCAGTTCTTC. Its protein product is CASSQGPGSFEEQFF.

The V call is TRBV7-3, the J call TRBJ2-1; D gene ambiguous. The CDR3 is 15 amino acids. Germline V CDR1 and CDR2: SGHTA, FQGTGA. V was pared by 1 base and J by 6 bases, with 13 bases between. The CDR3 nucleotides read TGTGCCAGCAGCTTAATTGAGGCCGGAATCAATGAGCAGTTCTTC. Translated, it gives CASSLIEAGINEQFF. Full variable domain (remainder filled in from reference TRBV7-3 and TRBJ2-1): GAGVSQTPSNKVTEKGKYVELRCDPISGHTALYWYRQSLGQGPEFLIYFQGTGAADDSGLPNDRFFAVRPEGSVSTLKIQRTERGDSAVYLCASSLIEAGINEQFFGPGTRLTVL.

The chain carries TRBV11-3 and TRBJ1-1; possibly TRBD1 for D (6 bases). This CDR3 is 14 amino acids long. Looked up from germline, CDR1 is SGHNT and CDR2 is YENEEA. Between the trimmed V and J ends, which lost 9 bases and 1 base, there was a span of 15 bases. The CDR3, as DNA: TGTGCCAGTCTGGACAGTATCAAGAACACTGAAGCTTTCTTT. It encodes CASLDSIKNTEAFF.

In nucleotides, the CDR3 is TGCGCCAGCAGCCAAGATTTCAAGCGGTCCTACAATGAGCAGTTCTTC. Its translation: CASSQDFKRSYNEQFF. The chain employs TRBV4-3 and TRBJ2-1; D may be TRBD2 (5 bases). Trimming pared 0 bases from V and 1 base from J, leaving 10 bases between. The CDR3 spans 16 residues. The germline CDR1 and CDR2 sequences are LGHNA and YSLEER.

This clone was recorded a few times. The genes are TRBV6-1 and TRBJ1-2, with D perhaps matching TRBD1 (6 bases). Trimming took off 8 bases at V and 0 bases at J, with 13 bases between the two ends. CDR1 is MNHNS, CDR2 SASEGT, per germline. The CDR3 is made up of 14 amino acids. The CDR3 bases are TGTGCCAGCGGCAAGGCAGGGGCTAACTATGGCTACACCTTC. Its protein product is CASGKAGANYGYTF.

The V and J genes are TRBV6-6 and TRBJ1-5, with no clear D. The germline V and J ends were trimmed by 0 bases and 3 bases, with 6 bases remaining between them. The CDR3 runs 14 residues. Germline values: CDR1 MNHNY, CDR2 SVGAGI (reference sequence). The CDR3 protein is CASSYSAYNQPQHF. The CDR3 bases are TGTGCCAGCAGTTACTCAGCTTACAATCAGCCCCAGCATTTT.

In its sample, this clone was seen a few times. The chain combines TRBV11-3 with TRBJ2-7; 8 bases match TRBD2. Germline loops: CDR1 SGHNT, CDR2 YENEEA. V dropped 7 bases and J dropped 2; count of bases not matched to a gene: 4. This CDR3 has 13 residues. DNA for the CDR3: TGTGCCAGCACTAGCGGGCCGACCTACGAGCAGTACTTC. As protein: CASTSGPTYEQYF. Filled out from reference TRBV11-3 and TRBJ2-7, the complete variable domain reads EAGVVQSPRYKIIEKKQPVAFWCNPISGHNTLYWYLQNLGQGPELLIRYENEEAVDDSQLPKDRFSAERLKGVDSTLKIQPAELGDSAVYLCASTSGPTYEQYFGPGTRLTVT.

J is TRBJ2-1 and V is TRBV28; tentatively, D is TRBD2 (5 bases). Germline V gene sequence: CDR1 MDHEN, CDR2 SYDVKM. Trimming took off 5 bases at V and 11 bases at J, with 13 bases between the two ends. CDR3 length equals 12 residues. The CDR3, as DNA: TGTGCCAGCAGTCGAATCGGGATAAAGCAGTTCTTC. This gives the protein CASSRIGIKQFF.